This TCR beta chain was captured by sequencing in a study of CD8+ T cells in alopecia areata. The study's findings and limits: Possibly because of HLA-related factors, TCR sharing was less clear across patients than in mice. Tofacitinib produced a significant decrease in scalp clonality and in expanded CD8+ clones among the top 100.

Treatment reported: oral pan-JAK inhibitor, 5-10 mg twice daily. Researchers picked out CD4+ and CD8+ T cells from PBMCs by sorting. Extracted RNA was reverse transcribed into cDNA, the sequencing template. Sequenced by immunoSEQ multiplex PCR; TCRdb stores in-frame clones only, minus some. This repertoire shows approximately 100,000 clones, 60% found once; its top ten account for 15% to 20%. As concerns this clone: Its antigen is as yet unknown.

This specimen consisted of CD8+ T cells sorted from blood, obtained at approximately week 55, from a patient treated with tofacitinib. The receptor was derived from a human donor with alopecia areata.

The CDR3 region is CASSLTRQTGGNLGYTF. The CDR3 region has the DNA TGCGCCAGCAGCTTGACCCGACAGACAGGGGGCAATCTTGGCTACACCTTC. The V and J genes are TRBV5-1 and TRBJ1-2; 10 positions match TRBD1. The length of the CDR3 is 17 residues. Unmatched junction bases numbered 13, after V lost 1 base and J lost 7 bases. Germline values: CDR1 SGHRS, CDR2 YFSETQ.